A selection of T cell receptor beta chains follows, all from one sample in a study of blood T cell repertoires in COVID-19. Using immunoSEQ multiplex PCR, the repertoire was profiled, and TCRdb retains in-frame clones only, with some absent. The sample includes 160,000 or so clones, around 90% of them seen just once. The material sequenced was peripheral blood. Receptor source: a woman in her fifties or sixties who had recovered from COVID-19. Each CDR3 is given with its conserved first and last residue. The D gene is left open where the match is weak. Rows give clone size only sometimes, using once, few, many, or a class for an expanded clone.

. | . | TRBJ2-1 | TRBV5-1 | TGCGCCAGCAGCTTGGGACAGGTTGAGAGTGAGCAGTTCTTC | CASSLGQVESEQFF
TRBD1 | once | TRBJ2-7 | TRBV28 | TGTGCCAGCAGTGTGGGACAGGGTCCCTACGAGCAGTACTTC | CASSVGQGPYEQYF
TRBD2 | . | TRBJ2-1 | TRBV3-1/TRBV3-2 | TGTGCCAGCAGCCAATATACTGGACTAGCGGCACACCTTGAGCAGTTCTTC | CASSQYTGLAAHLEQFF
. | . | TRBJ2-7 | TRBV4-1 | TGCGCCAGCAGCCAACCTGGGAGATACGAGCAGTACTTC | CASSQPGRYEQYF
. | once | TRBJ1-2 | TRBV11-2 | TGTGCCAGCAGGCCTAGCGGGGGCTATGGCTACACCTTC | CASRPSGGYGYTF
. | . | TRBJ2-7 | TRBV27 | TGTGCCAGCAGTTTCATTTCTTTTGGACAGACCTACGAGCAGTACTTC | CASSFISFGQTYEQYF
TRBD1 | . | TRBJ1-1 | TRBV19 | TGTGCCAGTAGTCCTCCCCCGGGACAGGAGTCTGAAGCTTTCTTT | CASSPPPGQESEAFF
TRBD2 | . | TRBJ2-7 | TRBV5-1 | TGCGCCAGCAGCTGGAGCGGGGGGACCTACGAGCAGTACTTC | CASSWSGGTYEQYF
. | . | TRBJ1-2 | TRBV3-1/TRBV3-2 | TGTGCCAGCAGCCAAGATCTGGCAGGGTATGGCTACACCTTC | CASSQDLAGYGYTF
TRBD2 | . | TRBJ2-1 | TRBV18 | TGTGCCAGCTCACCGAGAGCGGGGGGCGGGACCAATGAGCAGTTCTTC | CASSPRAGGGTNEQFF